Each of the 23 T cell receptor beta chains below was sequenced from the same sample in a study of a mutant IDH1 vaccine in newly diagnosed glioma. Time point noted: week 11, during vaccination. Alongside topical imiquimod, each dose of vaccine comprised 300 ug of mutant IDH1 20-mer peptide. The assay was immunoSEQ multiplex PCR, and TCRdb's table has in-frame clones only and misses some. Seen here are fewer than 35,000 clones, around 87% observed once, and the top ten hold around 21%. These receptors have no known antigen. The input for sequencing was PBMCs, taken from a glioma patient whose treatment included an IDH1 peptide vaccine. Receptors originate from a man between 18 and 35 years old with glioma.

This clone was detected once. The chain recombines TRBV6-5 with TRBJ1-1; weak D call: TRBD1 (5 bases). There are 14 residues in the CDR3. The V end was cut by 0 bases, the J end by 7 bases, with 12 bases between. Germline V gives CDR1 MNHEY, CDR2 SVGAGI. The chain's CDR3 is CASSYSGGTYEAFF. The CDR3 nucleotides read TGTGCCAGCAGTTACTCGGGGGGAACCTATGAAGCTTTCTTT.

This clone is a singleton in its sample. The chain carries TRBV21-1 and TRBJ1-3; the table names TRBD1, a call not compared with the DNA. TRBV21-1 is marked as a pseudogene. The CDR3 has 21 amino acids. As DNA, the CDR3 is TGTGCCAGCAGCAAAACCCTCGGGGCCCTCCGACAGGGGGCGCGAGGAAACACCATATATTTT. Protein product: CASSKTLGALRQGARGNTIYF.

This chain connects TRBV10-2 to TRBJ1-6; possibly TRBD1 for D (5 bases). In germline, CDR1 is WSHSY, CDR2 SAAADI. The V and J ends lost 6 bases and 0 bases respectively, with 9 bases between them. The CDR3 spans 15 residues. In DNA form, the CDR3 reads TGCGCCAGCAGGACGGACATCTCCTATAATTCACCCCTCCACTTT. Amino acid sequence: CASRTDISYNSPLHF.

The V call is TRBV7-2, the J call TRBJ1-5; the D is unclear. CDR3 length: 13 residues. Germline assignment: CDR1 SGHTA and CDR2 FQGNSA. Trimming pared 5 bases from V and 5 bases from J, leaving 10 bases between. The CDR3: CASSPERHQPQHF. The CDR3 DNA is TGTGCCAGCAGCCCTGAAAGACATCAGCCCCAGCATTTT.

This rearrangement joins TRBV27 to TRBJ1-1; 7 bases agree with TRBD1. The CDR3 spans 13 residues. The germline V gene has CDR1 MNHEY and CDR2 SMNVEV (reference sequence). With V trimmed by 6 bases and J by 4 bases, 5 bases remained unmatched. The CDR3 sequence: CASRMAGGTEAFF. CDR3 sequence (DNA): TGTGCCAGCAGAATGGCAGGGGGCACTGAAGCTTTCTTT.

The table lists this clone with a count of one. The genes are TRBV27 and TRBJ1-1; no definite D call. This CDR3 has 11 residues. Germline V lookup: CDR1 MNHEY, CDR2 SMNVEV (reference sequence). V lost 3 bases and J lost 2, with 1 base in between. CDR3 loop: CASSFNTEAFF. The DNA for the CDR3 is TGTGCCAGCAGTTTCAACACTGAAGCTTTCTTT.

The CDR3 loop reads CASSSQGQVSNEKLFF. CDR3 nucleotides: TGTGCCAGCAGTTCCCAGGGACAGGTGTCTAATGAAAAACTGTTTTTT. The V call is TRBV27, the J call TRBJ1-4; 8 bases match TRBD1. J lost 3 bases, V lost 4 bases, and 7 bases had no gene match. The V gene's germline CDR1 is MNHEY and CDR2 SMNVEV (reference sequence). The CDR3 totals 16 residues.

V usage is TRBV2 and J usage is TRBJ2-7, with 7 bases fitting TRBD1. Trimming removed 6 bases from V and 0 bases from J; junction bases left unmatched: 5. The CDR3 is 14 residues long. Germline CDR1 is SNHLY and CDR2 is FYNNEI. DNA for the CDR3: TGTGCCAGCAGAGCTACAGGGGACTCCTACGAGCAGTACTTC. Amino acids: CASRATGDSYEQYF. The full variable domain, rest sourced from reference TRBV2 and TRBJ2-7, is EPEVTQTPSHQVTQMGQEVILRCVPISNHLYFYWYRQILGQKVEFLVSFYNNEISEKSEIFDDQFSVERPDGSNFTLKIRSTKLEDSAMYFCASRATGDSYEQYFGPGTRLTVT.

The rearrangement uses TRBV5-1 and TRBJ1-1; no reliable D call. The germline CDR1 and CDR2 sequences are SGHRS and YFSETQ. With 0 bases removed from V and 5 bases from J, the gap between germline ends came to 14 bases. The CDR3 spans 15 residues. In DNA, the CDR3 is TGCGCCAGCAGCTTGGAGGTTCCGGGAGGGACTGAAGCTTTCTTT. It is translated as CASSLEVPGGTEAFF.

This sequence joins TRBV4-3 and TRBJ2-1; 11 bases match TRBD2. The CDR3 has 15 amino acids. Germline trimming cut 4 bases from V and 7 bases from J; bases unmatched to any gene: 6. Germline V lookup: CDR1 LGHNA, CDR2 YSLEER. The CDR3 DNA reads TGCGCCAGCAGCCTCGGACTAGCGGGCTCGAATGAGCAGTTCTTC. Residues: CASSLGLAGSNEQFF.

The gene calls are TRBV7-2 and TRBJ2-5; 10 nucleotides line up with TRBD2. Trimming at V came to 5 bases and at J to 5 bases, leaving 8 bases not matched to a gene. Germline CDR1 reads SGHTA; CDR2 reads FQGNSA. The CDR3 has 15 residues. For the CDR3, the DNA is TGTGCCAGCAGCCCTGGGGAGCGGGAGGGGGAGACCCAGTACTTC. This translates into CASSPGEREGETQYF.

This clone is a singleton in its sample. V and J are TRBV4-3 and TRBJ2-2, with 7 bases lining up with TRBD1. This CDR3 spans 15 amino acids. The V segment lost 4 bases and the J segment 7 bases; nucleotides outside the gene matches: 9. Germline V lookup: CDR1 LGHNA, CDR2 YSLEER. CDR3 nucleotide sequence: TGCGCCAGCAGCCTAAGGTCCACAGGGGTCGGGGAGCTGTTTTTT. Encoded protein: CASSLRSTGVGELFF.

The gene calls are TRBV9 and TRBJ2-2; tentative D call: TRBD2 (6 bases). Trimming removed 1 base from V and 5 bases from J, with 9 bases in between. CDR1 and CDR2 from the germline V gene are SGDLS and YYNGEE. This CDR3 spans 14 amino acids. CDR3 protein: CASSVMGGTGELFF. The CDR3 DNA reads as TGTGCCAGCAGCGTAATGGGGGGAACCGGGGAGCTGTTTTTT.

J is TRBJ2-1 and V is TRBV6-9; D is ambiguous. V lost 2 bases and J lost 0, with 17 bases in between. Germline-derived CDR1 and CDR2 are MNHGY and SVAAGI. The CDR3 is 18 amino acids. CDR3 protein: CASSYLLRRRRSYNEQFF. The CDR3 region has the DNA TGTGCCAGCAGTTATCTACTTAGGCGACGCCGCTCCTACAATGAGCAGTTCTTC.

For the CDR3, the DNA is TGTGCCTGGAGTGGACGGGGCGGGAAGAACACTGAAGCTTTCTTT. It encodes CAWSGRGGKNTEAFF. The gene calls are TRBV30 and TRBJ1-1, with D possibly being TRBD1 (5 bases). Trimming stripped 1 base from V and 1 base from J, with 13 bases between. This CDR3 spans 15 amino acids. Per the germline V gene, CDR1 is GTSNPN and CDR2 is SVGIG (reference sequence).

The chain joins TRBV7-2 to TRBJ1-2, with D perhaps matching TRBD1 (5 bases). Trimming removed 3 bases at V and 5 bases at J, with 13 bases between. This CDR3 is 14 amino acids long. Per germline, CDR1 SGHTA and CDR2 FQGNSA. Here the CDR3 reads CASSLKTGPYGYTF. The CDR3 region has the DNA TGTGCCAGCAGCTTGAAGACGGGACCGTATGGCTACACCTTC.

The CDR3 reads CAISELQGANVLTF. In nucleotides, the CDR3 is TGTGCCATCAGTGAGTTACAGGGGGCCAACGTCCTGACTTTC. The chain joins TRBV10-3 to TRBJ2-6, with D unclear. CDR3 length equals 14 residues. Trimming removed 1 base from V and 4 bases from J, with 5 bases in between. The germline CDR1 and CDR2 sequences are ENHRY and SYGVKD.

The CDR3 loop reads CAWSGPGRQETQYF. CDR3 sequence (DNA): TGTGCCTGGAGTGGTCCGGGGCGCCAAGAGACCCAGTACTTC. The V and J genes are TRBV30 and TRBJ2-5, with D perhaps assigned TRBD1 or TRBD2 (5 bases each). The germline CDR1 and CDR2 sequences are GTSNPN and SVGIG (reference sequence). The V and J ends lost 1 base and 1 base respectively, with 10 bases between them. The CDR3 spans 14 residues.

The chain's CDR3 is CASRGGPPGTEAFF. The CDR3 DNA follows: TGTGCCAGCAGAGGCGGGCCTCCGGGCACTGAAGCTTTCTTT. V gene TRBV6-5 combines with J gene TRBJ1-1; no definite D call. The CDR3 sequence is 14 residues long. Germline assignment: CDR1 MNHEY and CDR2 SVGAGI. The V gene lost 6 bases and the J gene lost 4 bases, with 15 bases spanning the gap.

The V and J genes are TRBV6-5 and TRBJ1-1, with TRBD1 matching over 8 bases. After removal of 5 bases from V and 5 bases from J, the junction contained 7 bases not matched to a gene. The CDR3 runs 14 residues. Germline V lookup: CDR1 MNHEY, CDR2 SVGAGI. As DNA, the CDR3 is TGTGCCAGCAGTACAGGACAGGGTAGGACTGAAGCTTTCTTT. This translates into CASSTGQGRTEAFF.

A single count supports this clone. V gene TRBV7-9 combines with J gene TRBJ2-2, with 9 bases identical to TRBD2. J gave up 6 bases and V 7 bases, and 6 bases lay outside the gene matches. CDR3 size: 14 residues. The germline V gene has CDR1 SEHNR and CDR2 FQNEAQ (reference sequence). CDR3 sequence reads: CASKPGTSPGELFF. CDR3 sequence (DNA): TGTGCCAGCAAGCCGGGGACTAGCCCCGGGGAGCTGTTTTTT.

This sequence joins TRBV10-2 and TRBJ2-7, with 8 bases lining up with TRBD1. This CDR3 is built from 13 residues. CDR1 and CDR2 from the germline V gene are WSHSY and SAAADI. J gave up 5 bases and V 6 bases, and 6 bases lay outside the gene matches. Here the CDR3 reads CASSVDRGHEQYF. The CDR3 DNA reads as TGCGCCAGCAGCGTAGACAGGGGCCACGAGCAGTACTTC.

The chain combines TRBV5-8 with TRBJ1-5; 8 bases match TRBD1. Germline values: CDR1 SGHTS, CDR2 YDEGEE. Germline trimming cut 1 base from V and 6 bases from J; bases unmatched to any gene: 3. This CDR3 has 14 residues. This chain's CDR3 is CASSLRDRSQPQHF. The DNA for the CDR3 is TGTGCCAGCAGCTTGAGGGACAGGAGTCAGCCCCAGCATTTT.